This T cell receptor beta chain was retrieved from a study of Ad26.COV2.S vaccination and SARS-CoV-2 variants. The wider study: Ad26.COV2.S given intramuscularly, once or twice 56 days apart.

Regarding treatment: 19 received Ad26.COV2.S at low or high dose, single or two shots; several received placebo; per-sample allocation not given. Sampling was done on day 63 after the first vaccine or placebo injection. Using immunoSEQ multiplex PCR, the repertoire was profiled, and TCRdb retains in-frame clones only, with some absent. Of 450,000 to 550,000 clones in the sample, 89% were seen once. Overall study results and limits: Non-spike TCR breadth did not differ much between vaccine and placebo recipients.

Concerning this clone: The antigen remains undetermined.

The germline V and J ends were trimmed by 4 bases and 3 bases, with 13 bases remaining between them. Germline loops: CDR1 SGHVS, CDR2 FNYEAQ. There are 16 residues in the CDR3. This sample comprised peripheral blood, obtained in a trial of Ad26.COV2.S vaccine versus placebo. The receptor's source is a person between 18 and 60 years old who received the Ad26.COV2.S COVID-19 vaccine or a placebo. This chain connects TRBV7-6 to TRBJ2-6; D gene uncertain. Written as DNA, the CDR3 is TGTGCCAGCAGCTCCGCACCCAGGCTTGGGGCCAACGTCCTGACTTTC. Translated: CASSSAPRLGANVLTF.